This TCR beta chain was identified during a study of T cells in women clearing cervical HPV infection. Background on the study: For cases, blood was sampled a median about 160 days after lesion detection, interquartile range roughly 90 to 230 days. General study results and limits: Cases and controls were distinguished at AUC about 0.79 by richness and V genes. Associations may precede or follow infection; HPV-specific or memory T cells were not isolated.

TCRdb's table, derived via immunoSEQ multiplex PCR, lists solely in-frame clones and lacks some. Here the sample table reports 20,000 to 25,000 clones. The CDR3 spans 13 residues. The germline V and J ends were trimmed by 6 bases and 0 bases, with 12 bases remaining between them. The germline CDR1 and CDR2 sequences are DFQATT and SNEGSKA (reference sequence). A remark on this clone: Its antigen remains unidentified. The read finishes 3 residues shy of the CDR3 end, and the germline J gene is used to complete it.

MY09/MY11 PCR detected cervical HPV DNA; dot-blot assigned genotypes. This receptor was identified in a woman aged 18-69 years with a cervical HPV16 infection that either progressed to CIN3+ or cleared (not recorded which). Sequencing was performed on blood buffy coat. The chain combines TRBV20-1 with TRBJ2-7; D remains unclear. CDR3 sequence: CSAYDLNSYEQYF. Partial CDR3 DNA: TGCAGTGCGTACGACTTGAACTCCTACGAG.